The 20 T cell receptor beta chains below come from one sample, sequenced in a study of blood T cell repertoires in COVID-19. The repertoire was sequenced with immunoSEQ multiplex PCR; TCRdb's copy has only in-frame clones and lacks some. The sample yields just under 150,000 clones, roughly 89% seen once. The material sequenced was peripheral blood. All receptors derive from a woman aged 45-65 years with active or convalescent COVID-19.

This clone was counted between two and nine times. The rearrangement links TRBV19 to TRBJ2-3, with 11 nucleotides matching TRBD2. The CDR3 covers 15 residues. Germline CDR1 is LNHDA and CDR2 is SQIVND (reference sequence). The ends lost 4 bases at V and 2 bases at J; junction bases unmatched: 2. CDR3 in DNA: TGTGCCAGTAGTAGGACTAGCGGGTTCACAGATACGCAGTATTTT. It encodes CASSRTSGFTDTQYF.

V gene TRBV12-3 or TRBV12-4 combines with J gene TRBJ2-1; no definite D call. This CDR3 comprises 13 residues. Deletions cut 3 bases from V and 2 bases from J, with 5 bases between. The CDR3 protein is CASSLAPYNEQFF. Here the CDR3 DNA reads TGTGCCAGCAGTTTGGCTCCCTACAATGAGCAGTTCTTC.

This chain joins TRBV5-1 and TRBJ2-3; TRBD1 aligns across 8 bases. This CDR3 is built from 16 residues. Germline-derived CDR1 and CDR2 are SGHRS and YFSETQ. J gave up 0 bases and V 4 bases, and 7 bases lay outside the gene matches. The CDR3 DNA reads as TGCGCCAGCAGCCGAGGGGGGACAGGTAGCACAGATACGCAGTATTTT. Protein sequence: CASSRGGTGSTDTQYF.

V usage is TRBV13 and J usage is TRBJ2-1; TRBD2 matches at 9 bases. CDR3 length: 17 amino acids. Per germline, CDR1 PRHDT and CDR2 FYEKMQ (reference sequence). Trimming cost V 2 bases and J 3 bases; bases outside gene matches: 8. The CDR3 nucleotides are TGTGCCAGCAGCTTAAGGGCTAGCGGGACGGACTACAATGAGCAGTTCTTC. As protein: CASSLRASGTDYNEQFF.

This chain links TRBV28 with TRBJ1-3; 8 bases agree with TRBD1. The germline CDR1 and CDR2 sequences are MDHEN and SYDVKM. V was pared by 4 bases and J by 3 bases, with 8 bases of the junction left unmatched. The CDR3 totals 16 residues. CDR3 protein: CASSSATGAFGNTIYF. The CDR3 DNA follows: TGTGCCAGCAGTTCCGCGACAGGGGCATTTGGAAACACCATATATTTT.

This chain connects TRBV10-3 to TRBJ2-1; D unresolved. From germline, CDR1 is ENHRY and CDR2 SYGVKD. The V and J ends lost 0 bases and 9 bases respectively, with 15 bases between them. There are 15 residues in the CDR3. The CDR3, as DNA: TGTGCCATCAGTGAGTCGATGGGTAGCTTCGGTGAGCAGTTCTTC. It encodes CAISESMGSFGEQFF.

The chain recombines TRBV5-8 with TRBJ1-2, with unresolved D. This CDR3 has 13 residues. Germline V gene data show CDR1 as SGHTS and CDR2 as YDEGEE. Trimming stripped 1 base from V and 4 bases from J, with 8 bases between. The chain's CDR3 is CASSLSGLYGYTF. DNA of the CDR3: TGTGCCAGCAGCTTGAGCGGACTCTATGGCTACACCTTC.

This sequence joins TRBV13 and TRBJ2-5; 7 positions agree with TRBD1. Trimming took 6 bases from V and 2 from J; bases not matched to a gene: 15. Germline CDR1 and CDR2: PRHDT and FYEKMQ (reference sequence). This CDR3 has 17 amino acids. CDR3 sequence (DNA): TGTGCCAGCAGTTTAAGACCTGGGACAGACTCTCAAGAGACCCAGTACTTC. This translates into CASSLRPGTDSQETQYF.

The V gene is TRBV7-9, the J gene TRBJ1-1; 7 bases are shared with TRBD1. The CDR3 consists of 15 residues. The germline V gene has CDR1 SEHNR and CDR2 FQNEAQ (reference sequence). V gave up 5 bases and J gave up 3 bases; unmatched junction bases: 9. The CDR3 region is CASSTDRVRYTEAFF. DNA of the CDR3: TGTGCCAGCAGCACCGACAGGGTTAGGTACACTGAAGCTTTCTTT.

The gene calls are TRBV18 and TRBJ1-6, with a possible D match to TRBD1 (6 bases). Deletions cut 3 bases from V and 3 bases from J, with 12 bases between. Germline V CDR1 and CDR2: KGHSH, LQKENI. This CDR3 has 16 residues. The DNA for the CDR3 is TGTGCCAGCTCACCTACGACAGGCCTCTATAATTCACCCCTCCACTTT. Translation: CASSPTTGLYNSPLHF. Based on the CDR3 plus reference TRBV18 and TRBJ1-6, the full variable domain is NAGVMQNPRHLVRRRGQEARLRCSPMKGHSHVYWYRQLPEEGLKFMVYLQKENIIDESGMPKERFSAEFPKEGPSILRIQQVVRGDSAAYFCASSPTTGLYNSPLHFGNGTRLTVT.

The chain recombines TRBV4-1 with TRBJ2-1, with 9 bases that match TRBD2. This CDR3 has 16 residues. The V and J ends lost 3 bases and 5 bases, in that order; junction bases with no gene match: 8. Germline V CDR1 and CDR2: MGHRA, YSYEKL. As DNA, the CDR3 is TGCGCCAGCAGCCAGCCTCTAGCGGGGACTAACAATGAGCAGTTCTTC. Its translation: CASSQPLAGTNNEQFF.

The chain joins TRBV5-1 to TRBJ2-3; 10 nucleotides line up with TRBD1. The V gene's germline CDR1 is SGHRS and CDR2 YFSETQ. The junction had 2 bases not matched to a gene; V was cut back by 4 bases and J by 3 bases. The CDR3 spans 14 residues. CDR3 sequence reads: CASSQDRGTDTQYF. DNA for the CDR3: TGCGCCAGCAGCCAGGACAGGGGGACAGATACGCAGTATTTT.

The chain uses TRBV15 and TRBJ2-3, with a weak D call TRBD2 (5 bases). The CDR3 loop spans 15 amino acids. The V end was cut by 1 base, the J end by 3 bases, with 11 bases between. Per the germline V gene, CDR1 is LNHNV and CDR2 is YYDKDF (reference sequence). CDR3 amino acids: CATSRVELGTDTQYF. CDR3 coding DNA: TGTGCCACCAGCAGAGTGGAACTAGGGACAGATACGCAGTATTTT.

V usage is TRBV7-9 and J usage is TRBJ1-1, with unresolved D. The germline gives CDR1 SEHNR, CDR2 FQNEAQ (reference sequence). Trimming removed 0 bases from V and 0 bases from J, with 11 bases in between. This CDR3 region has 16 residues. The CDR3 bases are TGTGCCAGCAGCTTAGCATGGTCACAGATGAACACTGAAGCTTTCTTT. Amino acid sequence: CASSLAWSQMNTEAFF.

The chain is built from TRBV30 and TRBJ2-1, with TRBD2 matching 8 bases. The CDR3 covers 15 residues. The trim removed 0 bases at V and 10 bases at J, leaving 11 bases unmatched. Germline V gives CDR1 GTSNPN, CDR2 SVGIG (reference sequence). CDR3 sequence (DNA): TGTGCCTGGAGTGTGGGGCCGGGAGGGCCGGTCGAGCAGTTCTTC. Its protein is CAWSVGPGGPVEQFF.

The V and J genes are TRBV7-2 and TRBJ1-3, with D maybe TRBD1 (5 bases). The V and J ends lost 2 bases and 4 bases respectively, with 12 bases between them. Germline V gives CDR1 SGHTA, CDR2 FQGNSA. This CDR3 has 15 residues. The CDR3 coding sequence is TGTGCCAGCAGCTTACCTCCAGGGCGCGGAAACACCATATATTTT. Translated: CASSLPPGRGNTIYF.

The chain employs TRBV4-1 and TRBJ1-4; no clear D. Trimming removed 0 bases from V and 1 base from J, with 15 bases in between. Germline-derived CDR1 and CDR2 are MGHRA and YSYEKL. CDR3 length equals 18 residues. The DNA of the CDR3 is TGCGCCAGCAGCCAAGAAGGACGGAGGTCGGGAACTAATGAAAAACTGTTTTTT. It specifies CASSQEGRRSGTNEKLFF.

This clone was detected only a few times. This CDR3 is CASSYAPAPPYEQYF. CDR3 DNA sequence: TGTGCCAGCAGCTACGCGCCAGCGCCCCCCTACGAGCAGTACTTC. The chain carries TRBV7-9 and TRBJ2-7; D call uncertain. CDR3 length: 15 amino acids. Between the trimmed V and J ends, which lost 4 bases and 2 bases, there was a span of 15 bases. Germline assignment: CDR1 SEHNR and CDR2 FQNEAQ (reference sequence).

The genes are TRBV7-9 and TRBJ2-7; 7 bases are a match to TRBD1. The CDR3 totals 13 residues. Losses at the gene ends were 5 bases for V and 0 bases for J; bases not matched to a gene: 1. Germline V lookup: CDR1 SEHNR, CDR2 FQNEAQ (reference sequence). CDR3 amino acids: CASSRDSSYEQYF. The CDR3 nucleotides read TGTGCCAGCAGCAGGGACAGCTCCTACGAGCAGTACTTC.

In nucleotides, the CDR3 is TGTGCCAGCAGCGAAGGACAAGGGAAGGGGGATAACTATGGCTACACCTTC. As protein: CASSEGQGKGDNYGYTF. The V gene is TRBV9, the J gene TRBJ1-2; tentatively, D is TRBD1 (6 bases). V lost 3 bases and J 1 base, leaving 19 bases between the germline ends. CDR3 length equals 17 residues. Germline CDR1 SGDLS, CDR2 YYNGEE.